Judged by frequency, the clone carrying this TCR beta chain is medium-sized (0.01 to 0.1%). The antigen is unknown. The data stem from a study of human CD8 memory T cell subsets. Study conclusions and caveats: The overlap between stem-like memory and precursor exhausted T cell repertoires was minimal. Diversity, per Chao1 estimates, appeared greater in stem-like memory T cells than in precursor exhausted T cells. High, similar diversity marked stem-like memory and precursor exhausted T cells but not effector memory cells.

This CDR3 is built from 15 residues. Germline CDR1 reads SNHLY; CDR2 reads FYNNEI. The authors made TCR beta libraries using UMI-labeled 5' RACE. TCRdb re-called the 5' RACE reads and shows each CDR3 protein once, DNA omitted. The sample has some 10,000 distinct CDR3 sequences, and its top ten clones hold over 8.5%. This TCR came from a human donor in good health. This chain uses TRBV2 with TRBJ1-1; the TRBD1 assignment by TCRdb is unverifiable without DNA. Sequencing was carried out using CD8+ T cells from PBMCs. This CDR3 reads CASSAHTTENTEAFF.